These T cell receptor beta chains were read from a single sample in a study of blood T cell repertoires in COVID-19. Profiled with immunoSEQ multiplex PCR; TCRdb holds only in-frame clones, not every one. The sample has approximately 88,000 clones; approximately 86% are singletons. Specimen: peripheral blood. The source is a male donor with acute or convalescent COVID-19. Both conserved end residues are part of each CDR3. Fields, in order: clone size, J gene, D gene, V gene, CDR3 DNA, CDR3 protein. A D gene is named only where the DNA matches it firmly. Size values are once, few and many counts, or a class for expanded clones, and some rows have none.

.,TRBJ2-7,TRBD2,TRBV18,TGTGCCAGCTCGCCTACTAGCGGGGGGTCCTCCTACGAGCAGTACTTC,CASSPTSGGSSYEQYF
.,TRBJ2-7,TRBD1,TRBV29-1,TGCAGCGTTGAGGAGAGGGGGCTTGGCGAGCAGTACTTC,CSVEERGLGEQYF
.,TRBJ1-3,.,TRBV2,TGTGCCAGCAGTCAGGGGCTCTCTGGAAACACCATATATTTT,CASSQGLSGNTIYF
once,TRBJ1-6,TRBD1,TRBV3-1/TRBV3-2,TGTGCCAGCAGCCGTTGGGACAGCAGTAATTCACCCCTCCACTTT,CASSRWDSSNSPLHF
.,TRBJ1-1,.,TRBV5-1,TGCGCCAGCAGCGCCAGGGGTCGGGACACTGAAGCTTTCTTT,CASSARGRDTEAFF
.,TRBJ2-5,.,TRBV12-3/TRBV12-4,TGTGCCAGCAGTCCAGGACTGGGGGAGACCCAGTACTTC,CASSPGLGETQYF
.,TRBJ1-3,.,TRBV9,TGTGCCAGCACTAAGACTGACTCTGGAAACACCATATATTTT,CASTKTDSGNTIYF
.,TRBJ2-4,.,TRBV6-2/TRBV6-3,TGTGCCAGCAGTGCGAGAGCCTCCAAAAACATTCAGTACTTC,CASSARASKNIQYF
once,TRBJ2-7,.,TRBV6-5,TGTGCCAGCAGTCAGGGGAGCTCCTACGAGCAGTACTTC,CASSQGSSYEQYF
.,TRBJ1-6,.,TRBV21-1,TGTGCCAGCAGCAAAGAATCGGGACAGGGCCATGGGGATTCACCCCTCCACTTT,CASSKESGQGHGDSPLHF
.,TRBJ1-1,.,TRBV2,TGTGCCAGCAGTGAAGCCCCGGGAGGAGACACTGAAGCTTTCTTT,CASSEAPGGDTEAFF
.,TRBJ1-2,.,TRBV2,TGTGCCAGCAGCAGGGCTGGTGGCTACACCTTC,CASSRAGGYTF
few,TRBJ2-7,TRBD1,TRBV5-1,TGCGCCAGCAGCTCGGGACAGGTTATCTACGAGCAGTACTTC,CASSSGQVIYEQYF
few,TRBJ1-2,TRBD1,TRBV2,TGTGCCAGCAGCGAACAGGGGGCGTTAACCGATGGCTACACCTTC,CASSEQGALTDGYTF
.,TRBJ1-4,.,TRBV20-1,TGCAGTGCTAGTAAGAGTATAATGAATCAACTGTTTTTT,CSASKSIMNQLFF
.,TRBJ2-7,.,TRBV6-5,TGTGCCAGCAGTTACCGGCAGGGAGGGTACTTC,CASSYRQGGYF
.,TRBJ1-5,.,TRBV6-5,TGTGCCAGCAAAAGACAGCCTTATAGCAATCAGCCCCAGCATTTT,CASKRQPYSNQPQHF
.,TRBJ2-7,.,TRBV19,TGTGTCAACTACGAGCAGTACTTC,CVNYEQYF
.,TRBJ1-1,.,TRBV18,TGTGCCAGCTCACCACCGAGTCAAGGGGTCTACACTGAAGCTTTCTTT,CASSPPSQGVYTEAFF
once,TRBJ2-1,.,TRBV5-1,TGCGCCAGCAGCTTGGAGGGGGGGCGCTACAATGAGCAGTTCTTC,CASSLEGGRYNEQFF
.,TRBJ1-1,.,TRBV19,TGTGCCAGTAGTATCTCCGGGGACACTGAAGCTTTCTTT,CASSISGDTEAFF
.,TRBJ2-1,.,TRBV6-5,TGTGCCAGCAGTCGGCCAGGATCCTACAATGAGCAGTTCTTC,CASSRPGSYNEQFF
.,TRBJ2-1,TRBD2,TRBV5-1,TGCGCCAGCAGCGTTTCCGGGACTAGCTCGAATGAGCAGTTCTTC,CASSVSGTSSNEQFF
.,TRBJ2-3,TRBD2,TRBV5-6,TGTGCCAGCAGCTTCGAGCGGGGGGGCACAGATACGCAGTATTTT,CASSFERGGTDTQYF
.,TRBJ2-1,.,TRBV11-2,TGTGCCAGCAGCTTAGAAGAGTATCGGCAGTTCTTC,CASSLEEYRQFF
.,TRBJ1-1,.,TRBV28,TGTGCCAGCAGTGCGAGCCTGAACACTGAAGCTTTCTTT,CASSASLNTEAFF
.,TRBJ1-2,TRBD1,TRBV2,TGTGCCAGCAGTGATGGGACAGGGGTAGGCTACACCTTC,CASSDGTGVGYTF
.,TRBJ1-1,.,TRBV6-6,TGTGCCAGCAGCCCTCTGGGGCTAAGGACTGAAGCTTTCTTT,CASSPLGLRTEAFF
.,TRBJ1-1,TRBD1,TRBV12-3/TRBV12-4,TGTGCCAGCAGCCAGACAGGGGAAACTGAAGCTTTCTTT,CASSQTGETEAFF
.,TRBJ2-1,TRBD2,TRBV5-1,TGCGCCAGCAGCGCAACCGGGACTAGCGGCTATGAGCAGTTCTTC,CASSATGTSGYEQFF
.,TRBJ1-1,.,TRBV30,TGTGCCTGGAGTGAACAGTTGAACACTGAAGCTTTCTTT,CAWSEQLNTEAFF
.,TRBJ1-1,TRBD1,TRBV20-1,TGCAGTGCTAGTACGGGACAGGGGCTTGAAGCTTTCTTT,CSASTGQGLEAFF
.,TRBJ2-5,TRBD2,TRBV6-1,TGTGCCAGCAGTGCCCTAGCGGGGGCCCTCCCACAGACCCAGTACTTC,CASSALAGALPQTQYF
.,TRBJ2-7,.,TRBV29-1,TGCAGCGTTGTCGACAGCTCCTACGAGCAGTACTTC,CSVVDSSYEQYF
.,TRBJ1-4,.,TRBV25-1,TGTGCCAGCAGTGAAAGGCAGGAGGGGGAAAAACTGTTTTTT,CASSERQEGEKLFF
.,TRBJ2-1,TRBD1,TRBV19,TGTGCCAGTAGCATGGACAGGAGTAACAATGAGCAGTTCTTC,CASSMDRSNNEQFF
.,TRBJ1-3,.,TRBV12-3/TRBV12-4,TGTGCCAGCAGCCCTCTCTTGCGGGGGACCATATATTTT,CASSPLLRGTIYF
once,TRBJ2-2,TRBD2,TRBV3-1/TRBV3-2,TGTGCCAGCAGCCACCGGGGCCACGGGAGCGGGGGGCCCTACAGGACCGGGGAGCTGTTTTTT,CASSHRGHGSGGPYRTGELFF
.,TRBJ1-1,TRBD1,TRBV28,TGTGCCAGCAGTCCCGGGACAGTTAACACTGAAGCTTTCTTT,CASSPGTVNTEAFF
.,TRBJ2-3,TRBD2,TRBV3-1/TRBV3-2,TGTGCCAGCAGCCCGGGGGATAGGGCTAGCGGGGCCCCTAGCACAGATACGCAGTATTTT,CASSPGDRASGAPSTDTQYF
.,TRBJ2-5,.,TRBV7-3,TGTGCCAGCAGCTTAACGGGGGCTGCACAAGAGACCCAGTACTTC,CASSLTGAAQETQYF
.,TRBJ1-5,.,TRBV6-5,TGTGCCAGTGGCCAGGGGAATCAGCCCCAGCATTTT,CASGQGNQPQHF
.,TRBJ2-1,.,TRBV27,TGTGCCAGCACAACCAGCTCCTACAATGAGCAGTTCTTC,CASTTSSYNEQFF
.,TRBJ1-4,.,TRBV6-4,TGTGCCAGCAGTGAGAGAGGGAAAGGTGAAAAACTGTTTTTT,CASSERGKGEKLFF
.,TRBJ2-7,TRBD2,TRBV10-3,TGTGCCATCAGTGAGGGGACTAACTCCTACGAGCAGTACTTC,CAISEGTNSYEQYF
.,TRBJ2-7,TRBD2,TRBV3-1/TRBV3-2,TGTGCCAGCAGCCAAGATGGTAGCGGGGGGGCCTTCTCCTACGAGCAGTACTTC,CASSQDGSGGAFSYEQYF